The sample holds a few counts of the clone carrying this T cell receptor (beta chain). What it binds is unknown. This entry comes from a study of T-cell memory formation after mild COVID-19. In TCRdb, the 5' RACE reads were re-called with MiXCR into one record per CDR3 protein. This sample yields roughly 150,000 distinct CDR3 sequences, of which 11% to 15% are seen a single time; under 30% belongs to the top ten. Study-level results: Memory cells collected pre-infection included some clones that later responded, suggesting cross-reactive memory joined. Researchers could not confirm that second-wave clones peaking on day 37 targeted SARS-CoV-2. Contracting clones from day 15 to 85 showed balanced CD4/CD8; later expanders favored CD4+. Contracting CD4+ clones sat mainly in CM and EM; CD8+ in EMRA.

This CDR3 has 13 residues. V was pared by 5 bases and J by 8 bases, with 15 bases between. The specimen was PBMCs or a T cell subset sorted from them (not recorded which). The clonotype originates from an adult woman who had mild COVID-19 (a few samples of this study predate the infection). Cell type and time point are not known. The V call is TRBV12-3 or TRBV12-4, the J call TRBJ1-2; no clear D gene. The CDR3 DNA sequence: TGTGCCAGCAGTATTTTCGTCTCGGGGGGCTACACCTTC. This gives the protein CASSIFVSGGYTF.